This T cell receptor (beta chain) came from a study of T cell repertoires in cytomegalovirus infection. Study-level information: Recently identified HLA-C-restricted CMV epitopes were used, and well-studied HLA-B-restricted CMV epitopes were used as well. Public TCR beta signatures marked donors with CMV infection and the matching HLA.

Study-level results: CMV-specific TCR beta clonotypes restricted by HLA-C dominated the ex vivo response. The cumulative frequency of public TCR beta families identified carriers of CMV plus the relevant HLA.

This CDR3 has 16 amino acids. The J segment lost 7 bases and the V segment lost 7 bases, leaving 13 bases of the junction unmatched. Germline CDR1 reads SNHLY; CDR2 reads FYNNEI. As concerns this clonotype: What it binds is not known.

Via MiXCR, TCRdb re-called the reads, giving one row per CDR3 protein. This table has fewer than 950,000 distinct CDR3 sequences, 32% appearing once. The source material was cultured CD8+ T cells from PBMCs, sampled from culture after CMV antigen stimulation. The gene calls are TRBV2 and TRBJ2-1; TRBD1 matches at 10 bases. This receptor was obtained from a human donor in good health (CMV status not recorded). Some clones in this sample may be carry-over from other donors' samples. The CDR3 DNA reads as TGTGCCAGCATCAGGAAGGACAGGGGGTTTGAGAATGAGCAGTTCTTC. Its protein is CASIRKDRGFENEQFF.